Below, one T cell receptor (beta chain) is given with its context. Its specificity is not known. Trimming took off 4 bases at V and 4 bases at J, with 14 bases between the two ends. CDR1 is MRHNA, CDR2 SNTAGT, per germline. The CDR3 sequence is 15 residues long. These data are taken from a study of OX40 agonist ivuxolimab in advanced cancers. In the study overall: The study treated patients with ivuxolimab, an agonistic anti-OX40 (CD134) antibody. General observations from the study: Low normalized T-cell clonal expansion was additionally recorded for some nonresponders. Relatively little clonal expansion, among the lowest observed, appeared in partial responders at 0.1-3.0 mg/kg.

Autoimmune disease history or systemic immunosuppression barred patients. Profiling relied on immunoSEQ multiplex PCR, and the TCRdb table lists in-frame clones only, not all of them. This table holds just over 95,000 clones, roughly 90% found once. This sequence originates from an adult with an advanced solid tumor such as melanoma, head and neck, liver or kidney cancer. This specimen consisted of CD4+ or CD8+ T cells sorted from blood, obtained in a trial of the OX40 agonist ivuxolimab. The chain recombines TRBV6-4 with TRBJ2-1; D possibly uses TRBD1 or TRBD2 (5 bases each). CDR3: CASSAHQGAYNEQFF. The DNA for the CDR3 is TGTGCCAGCAGTGCTCACCAGGGAGCATACAATGAGCAGTTCTTC.